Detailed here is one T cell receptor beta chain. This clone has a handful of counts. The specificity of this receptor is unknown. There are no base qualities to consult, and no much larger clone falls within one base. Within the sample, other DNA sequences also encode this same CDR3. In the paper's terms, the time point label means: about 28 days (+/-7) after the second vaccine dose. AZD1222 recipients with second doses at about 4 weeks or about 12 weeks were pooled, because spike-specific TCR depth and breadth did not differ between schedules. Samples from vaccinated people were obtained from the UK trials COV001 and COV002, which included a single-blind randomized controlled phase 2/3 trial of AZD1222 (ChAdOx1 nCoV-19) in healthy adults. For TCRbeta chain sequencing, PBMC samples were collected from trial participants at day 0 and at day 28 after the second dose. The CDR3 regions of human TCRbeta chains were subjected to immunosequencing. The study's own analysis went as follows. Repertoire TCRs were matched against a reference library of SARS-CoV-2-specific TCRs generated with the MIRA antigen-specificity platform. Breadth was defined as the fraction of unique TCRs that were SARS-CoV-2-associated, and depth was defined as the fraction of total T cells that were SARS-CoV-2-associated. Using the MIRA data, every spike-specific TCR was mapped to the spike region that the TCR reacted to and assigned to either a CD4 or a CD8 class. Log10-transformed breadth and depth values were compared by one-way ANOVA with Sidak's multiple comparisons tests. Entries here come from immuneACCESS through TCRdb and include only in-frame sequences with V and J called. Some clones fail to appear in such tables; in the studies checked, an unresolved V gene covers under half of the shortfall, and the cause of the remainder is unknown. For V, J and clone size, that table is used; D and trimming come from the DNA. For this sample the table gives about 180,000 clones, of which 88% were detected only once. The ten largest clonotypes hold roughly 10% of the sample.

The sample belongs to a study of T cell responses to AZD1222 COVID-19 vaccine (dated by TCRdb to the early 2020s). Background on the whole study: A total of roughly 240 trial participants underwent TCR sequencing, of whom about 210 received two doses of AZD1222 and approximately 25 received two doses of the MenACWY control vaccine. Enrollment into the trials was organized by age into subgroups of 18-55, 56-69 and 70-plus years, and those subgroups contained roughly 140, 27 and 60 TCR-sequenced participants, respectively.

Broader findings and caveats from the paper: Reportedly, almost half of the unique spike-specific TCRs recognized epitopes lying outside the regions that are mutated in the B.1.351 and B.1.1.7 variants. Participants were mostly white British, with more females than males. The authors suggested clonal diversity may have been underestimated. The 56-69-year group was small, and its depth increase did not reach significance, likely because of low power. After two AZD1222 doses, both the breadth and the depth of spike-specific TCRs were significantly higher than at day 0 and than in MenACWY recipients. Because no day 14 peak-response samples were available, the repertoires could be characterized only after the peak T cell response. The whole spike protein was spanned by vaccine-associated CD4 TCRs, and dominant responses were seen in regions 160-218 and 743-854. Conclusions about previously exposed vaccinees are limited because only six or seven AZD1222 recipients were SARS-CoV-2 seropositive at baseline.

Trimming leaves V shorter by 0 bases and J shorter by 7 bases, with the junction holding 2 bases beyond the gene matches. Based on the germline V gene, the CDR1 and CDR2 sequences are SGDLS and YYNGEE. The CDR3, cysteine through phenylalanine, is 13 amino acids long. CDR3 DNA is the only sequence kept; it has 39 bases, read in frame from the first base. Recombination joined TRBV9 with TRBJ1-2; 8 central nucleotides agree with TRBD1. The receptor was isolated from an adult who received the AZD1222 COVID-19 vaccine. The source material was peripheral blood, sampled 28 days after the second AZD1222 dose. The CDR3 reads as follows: CASSVEDRVGYTF. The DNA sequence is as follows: TGTGCCAGCAGCGTAGAGGACAGGGTTGGCTACACCTTC.